This T cell receptor beta chain emerged from a study of blood T cell repertoires in COVID-19 (TCRdb year 2020). At the level of the whole study: Samples covering the acute and convalescent phases of COVID-19 were provided by collaborators in the United States, Italy and Spain. The repertoires were released in a freely available public database meant as a resource for research on the immune response to SARS-CoV-2. The samples were drawn from two sources: the first 160 participants of the ongoing ImmuneRACE study, and over 1,000 subjects contributed by 6 global collaborators. Sample metadata almost always included a de-identified subject ID, COVID-19 status, age in years and sex. Deeply sampled blood TCRbeta repertoires from subjects exposed to, actively infected with, or recovered from COVID-19 were included in the dataset. Where available, HLA class I and class II types were taken from metadata supplied by the sample provider and were not determined by assay-based typing. The prospective study material was composed of cDNA or gDNA derived from T cells, B-cell-depleted T cells, or PBMCs.

Concerning this clone itself: Its target antigen remains unknown. It has no much larger one-base neighbor in the sample; base qualities were not kept.

The investigation overall reported the following: How much clinical and demographic metadata was included differed by source and by participant, and the metadata was provided uncurated.

The collaborating institutions used their own protocols to collect whole blood in K2EDTA tubes. For TCRbeta analysis, collaborator samples were shipped as frozen whole blood, as isolated PBMCs, or as DNA extracted from either sample type. From the cysteine up to the phenylalanine, the CDR3 has a length of 17 residues. Left in the record is the CDR3 DNA by itself, 51 bases read in frame from the first base. The V end loses 0 bases and the J end loses 0 bases, and a stretch of 13 bases separates them. CDR1 and CDR2 are drawn from the germline V gene (reference sequence): LGHDT, YNNKEL. TCRbeta CDR3 regions were amplified from genomic DNA by means of the immunoSEQ Assay, a bias-controlled multiplex PCR. In the paper's pipeline: The number of nucleated cells in each sample was estimated by amplification of reference gene primers within the assay. Sequence reads were collapsed and filtered to measure the absolute abundance of every unique TCRbeta CDR3 rearrangement. For each sample, productive Simpson clonality was calculated as the square root of Simpson's diversity index over productive rearrangements. This is the immuneACCESS table as TCRdb keeps it, with only in-frame sequences that have V and J called. A part of the clones is gone; compared with another copy, unresolved V genes explain less than half, and the rest is unexplained. D and trimming were read from the DNA, whereas the V and J calls and clone size are those reported in that table. The sample profile shows roughly 230,000 clones; roughly 83% of them were found once. The biggest ten clones account for 27% of the sample.

The sequencing sample was made of peripheral blood. The receptor comes from a man in his forties with acute or convalescent COVID-19. The chain was built from TRBV3-1 (or the pseudogene TRBV3-2) and TRBJ2-3, with no D gene named confidently. The DNA reads TGTGCCAGCAGCCAAGATCAACAGTATTATAGCACAGATACGCAGTATTTT. It translates as CASSQDQQYYSTDTQYF.